These 13 T cell receptor beta chains were all obtained from the same sample, sequenced in a study of radiation and T cells in renal cell carcinoma (dated by TCRdb to the early 2020s). The time point label here, explained by the study, means: baseline pretreatment blood. This specimen's treatment or condition label, per the study, means: 15 Gy SBRT to primary tumor, nephrectomy 4 weeks later. The library relied on the immunoSEQ multiplex PCR assay. Here the immuneACCESS table is served through TCRdb, limited to in-frame sequences with V and J called. Missing clones are a known gap in these copies; in checked studies unresolved V genes cover under half, and the rest lacks a known reason. Within this sample are about 130,000 clones, with 82% of them counted one time only. Around 3% of the sample belongs to the ten largest clones. The sequencing here drew on blood, taken from a patient whose treatment included radiotherapy and nephrectomy. The receptors derive from a woman in her sixties with renal cell carcinoma.

The gene calls are TRBV28 and TRBJ2-7; perhaps TRBD1 as D (5 bases). Germline values: CDR1 MDHEN, CDR2 SYDVKM. The V end was cut by 8 bases, the J end by 1 base, with 12 bases between. This CDR3 spans 13 amino acids. The CDR3 DNA follows: TGTGCCAGCCAGCGCGGACAATCCTACGAGCAGTACTTC. This encodes CASQRGQSYEQYF. Supplemented by reference TRBV28 and TRBJ2-7, the full variable domain reads DVKVTQSSRYLVKRTGEKVFLECVQDMDHENMFWYRQDPGLGLRLIYFSYDVKMKEKGDIPEGYSVSREKKERFSLILESASTNQTSMYLCASQRGQSYEQYFGPGTRLTVT.

The chain carries TRBV5-6 and TRBJ1-5; 10 nucleotides align to TRBD1. The ends lost 5 bases at V and 4 bases at J; junction bases unmatched: 6. Germline lookup yields CDR1 SGHDT and CDR2 YYEEEE. The CDR3 extends over 15 amino acids. For the CDR3, the DNA is TGTGCCAGCAGTCGGGACAGGGGCTGGAATCAGCCCCAGCATTTT. This codes for CASSRDRGWNQPQHF.

This chain connects TRBV19 to TRBJ2-3; 9 nucleotides match TRBD2. From germline, CDR1 is LNHDA and CDR2 SQIVND (reference sequence). The CDR3 has 16 amino acids. Germline trimming cut 5 bases from V and 5 bases from J; bases unmatched to any gene: 11. CDR3: CASSGGAGGPGDTQYF. CDR3 DNA: TGTGCCAGTAGTGGAGGGGCGGGAGGGCCCGGAGATACGCAGTATTTT.

The chain uses TRBV19 and TRBJ2-7, with 7 bases identical to TRBD1. With 6 bases clipped from V and 1 base from J, the junction kept 6 bases outside the gene matches. The CDR3 is 14 residues long. CDR1 and CDR2 (germline): LNHDA, SQIVND (reference sequence). The CDR3 here is CASRRGPQSYEQYF. In DNA form, the CDR3 reads TGTGCCAGTAGGAGGGGGCCCCAATCCTACGAGCAGTACTTC.

The chain links TRBV4-3 to TRBJ1-1, with D perhaps TRBD1 (5 bases). The V gene's germline CDR1 is LGHNA and CDR2 YSLEER. The CDR3 spans 15 residues. Trimming stripped 6 bases from V and 2 bases from J, with 16 bases between. The CDR3 sequence is CASSPTLGVNTEAFF. The CDR3 bases are TGCGCCAGCAGTCCAACTTTAGGGGTTAACACTGAAGCTTTCTTT.

J is TRBJ2-2 and V is TRBV19; 11 positions match TRBD2. The length of the CDR3 is 18 residues. Losses at the gene ends were 2 bases for V and 3 bases for J; bases not matched to a gene: 8. Germline V gene data show CDR1 as LNHDA and CDR2 as SQIVND (reference sequence). CDR3 DNA sequence: TGTGCCAGTAGTATACCCAACCCGGGACTAGCGGACACCGGGGAGCTGTTTTTT. The encoded protein is CASSIPNPGLADTGELFF.

The rearrangement joins TRBV7-2 to TRBJ2-5; TRBD2 matches at 9 bases. Trimming removed 3 bases from V and 4 bases from J; junction bases left unmatched: 9. CDR3 length equals 16 residues. Germline values: CDR1 SGHTA, CDR2 FQGNSA. The CDR3 sequence: CASSFGSGSRIETQYF. Written as DNA, the CDR3 is TGTGCCAGCAGCTTTGGTAGCGGGAGCAGAATAGAGACCCAGTACTTC.

The CDR3: CASSPRGESNQPQHF. The DNA for the CDR3 is TGTGCCAGCAGCCCAAGAGGGGAAAGCAATCAGCCCCAGCATTTT. The rearrangement links TRBV9 to TRBJ1-5, with D possibly being TRBD1 (5 bases). The CDR3 consists of 15 residues. V shed 4 bases and J shed 1 base, with 12 bases lying between them. Germline-derived CDR1 and CDR2 are SGDLS and YYNGEE.

The rearrangement links TRBV11-3 to TRBJ1-2; D possibly corresponds to TRBD1 (6 bases). V was trimmed by 1 base and J by 4 bases, leaving 7 bases between them. The CDR3 is made up of 13 amino acids. Germline-derived CDR1 and CDR2 are SGHNT and YENEEA. CDR3 coding DNA: TGTGCCAGCAGCTTAGGAGGGGGCTATGGCTACACCTTC. It yields the protein CASSLGGGYGYTF.

The genes are TRBV19 and TRBJ2-1; 12 nucleotides line up with TRBD2. This CDR3 is 15 amino acids long. CDR1 LNHDA and CDR2 SQIVND come from the germline V gene (reference sequence). Germline trimming cut 3 bases from V and 7 bases from J; bases unmatched to any gene: 4. CDR3 DNA sequence: TGTGCCAGTAGTATGCTAGCGGGGGGGCGGAATGAGCAGTTCTTC. Residues: CASSMLAGGRNEQFF.

This clone was seen a few times. The rearrangement joins TRBV7-2 to TRBJ1-2; 12 bases are a match to TRBD1. CDR1 SGHTA and CDR2 FQGNSA come from the germline V gene. V shed 5 bases and J 8 bases; nucleotides not matched to a gene: 6. The CDR3 runs to 14 residues. The CDR3 reads CASSRDRGLQGYTF. In DNA, the CDR3 is TGTGCCAGCAGCCGGGACAGGGGGCTCCAGGGCTACACCTTC.

The chain recombines TRBV9 with TRBJ2-2, with TRBD2 matching 8 bases. Germline CDR1 and CDR2: SGDLS and YYNGEE. This CDR3 contains 17 residues. V shed 4 bases, J shed 0 bases, and the junction held 8 bases outside the gene matches. The DNA for the CDR3 is TGTGCCAGCAGCCCATACTTAGCGGGGCCGAACACCGGGGAGCTGTTTTTT. This gives the protein CASSPYLAGPNTGELFF.

The chain joins TRBV6-5 to TRBJ2-7, with 7 bases lining up with TRBD2. J was trimmed by 1 base and V by 2 bases; bases with no gene match: 5. The CDR3 totals 15 residues. Per the germline V gene, CDR1 is MNHEY and CDR2 is SVGAGI. CDR3 loop: CASSYTAGGSYEQYF. Written as DNA, the CDR3 is TGTGCCAGCAGTTACACCGCCGGGGGGTCCTACGAGCAGTACTTC.